The 4 T cell receptor beta chains below come from one sample, sequenced in a study of cytomegalovirus exposure and HLA in healthy donors (dated by TCRdb to 2015 to 2018). Library preparation used the immunoSEQ multiplex PCR assay. The multiplex PCR relied on a mix of 60 forward primers for TCR Vbeta segments and 13 reverse primers for TCR Jbeta segments. TCRdb mirrors the immuneACCESS table, restricted to in-frame sequences. Some clones are absent from its copies; in checked studies, under half trace to an unresolved V gene, and the reason for the others is unknown. In this sample the table shows about 110,000 clones, over 65% of which occur a single time. The ten largest clones capture 7.5% to 9% of the sample. Sequencing was performed on PBMCs. The receptor source for this set is a man aged 35-49 years in good health and CMV-seropositive.

The chain employs TRBV5-5 and TRBJ1-2, with D uncertain. Per germline, CDR1 SGHKS and CDR2 YYEKEE (reference sequence). The CDR3 consists of 13 residues. V shed 5 bases and J shed 5 bases, with 13 bases lying between them. In nucleotides, the CDR3 is TGTGCCAGCAGGGGCTCCGGATCTTATGGCTACACCTTC. It codes for CASRGSGSYGYTF.

The chain joins TRBV19 to TRBJ1-5, with a possible D match to TRBD1 (6 bases). CDR1 LNHDA and CDR2 SQIVND come from the germline V gene (reference sequence). The CDR3 runs 16 residues. Trimming took off 2 bases at V and 5 bases at J, with 16 bases between the two ends. CDR3 amino acids: CASSISGQGSYQPQHF. The CDR3 DNA reads as TGTGCCAGTAGTATATCGGGACAAGGATCGTATCAGCCCCAGCATTTT.

To note about this clone: The same CDR3 also results from other DNA sequences found in this sample. The J gene is TRBJ1-2, the V gene TRBV27, with D possibly TRBD1 on 5 matching bases. The CDR3 is made up of 13 amino acids. The germline gives CDR1 MNHEY, CDR2 SMNVEV (reference sequence). With 3 bases removed from V and 4 bases from J, the gap between germline ends came to 9 bases. The CDR3 protein is CASSLGQSYGYTF. Written as DNA, the CDR3 is TGTGCCAGCAGTTTGGGGCAGAGCTATGGCTACACCTTC.

V usage is TRBV7-2 and J usage is TRBJ1-6, with 10 bases aligning to TRBD1. The CDR3 length is 15 residues. From germline, CDR1 is SGHTA and CDR2 FQGNSA. The trim removed 5 bases at V and 10 bases at J, leaving 8 bases unmatched. The CDR3 loop is CASSQLGDRGSPLHF. The CDR3 region has the DNA TGTGCCAGCAGCCAACTAGGGGACAGGGGCTCACCCCTCCACTTT.